This T cell receptor (beta chain) is drawn from a study of beta chain features in type 1 diabetes. Overall study results and limits: TCRB CDR3s from Type 1 diabetes patients were moderately but significantly shorter in all four CD4+ subsets.

In the case of this clone: Its target is unknown.

Germline V lookup: CDR1 SQVTM, CDR2 ANQGSEA. The CDR3 is made up of 13 amino acids. J lost 4 bases, V lost 5 bases, and 7 bases had no gene match. Every bit of the isolated RNA underwent reverse transcription, so sequencing read expressed TCRB transcripts. Libraries were prepared by immunoSEQ multiplex PCR; TCRdb keeps only in-frame clonotypes and omits some of them. The sample consists of 250,000 or so clones, roughly 22% of them appearing once. This chain connects TRBV29-1 to TRBJ1-1, with 7 bases lining up with TRBD1. The sequencing sample was made of naive CD4+ T cells from blood. This TCR came from a woman in her thirties or forties with type 1 diabetes. CDR3 in amino acids: CSVRQGTGTEAFF. CDR3 bases: TGCAGCGTTCGACAGGGAACGGGCACTGAAGCTTTCTTT. The entire variable domain, with the rest obtained from reference TRBV29-1 and TRBJ1-1, is as follows: SAVISQKPSRDICQRGTSLTIQCQVDSQVTMMFWYRQQPGQSLTLIATANQGSEATYESGFVIDKFPISRPNLTFSTLTVSNMSPEDSSIYLCSVRQGTGTEAFFGQGTRLTVV.